Listed here is a single T cell receptor beta chain. TCRdb recomputed calls from the RT-PCR reads with MiXCR, one row per CDR3 protein. Among hundreds of thousands of distinct CDR3 sequences, approximately 13% were seen once, and the ten largest hold 6.5% to 8.5%. This sample is part of a study of response to subunit inactivated influenza vaccine. Germline CDR1 reads SGHTA; CDR2 reads FQGNSA. The CDR3 is made up of 12 amino acids. Trimming shortened V by 9 bases and J by 5 bases, and 13 bases separated the two germline ends. The chain couples TRBV7-2 to TRBJ2-5, with D perhaps given as TRBD1 or TRBD2 (5 bases each). This specimen was PBMCs from blood, taken around two weeks before vaccination. The receptor's source is a man between 45 and 60 years old who received an inactivated influenza vaccine. In DNA form, the CDR3 reads TGTGCCAGGAGGGGCGGTTGGGAGACCCAGTACTTC. This sequence encodes CARRGGWETQYF.